This T cell receptor (beta chain) was sequenced during a study of T-cell reconstitution after alpha-beta-depleted transplantation in children (dated by TCRdb to about 2016). General notes on the study: Using TCR repertoire profiling, the study quantitatively followed how T-cell immune reconstitution unfolded in children after TCRalphabeta/CD19-depleted allogeneic hematopoietic cell transplantation.

According to the germline V gene (reference sequence), CDR1 reads DFQATT and CDR2 reads SNEGSKA. From its cysteine to its phenylalanine, the CDR3 spans 13 amino acids. The only DNA kept is the CDR3, 39 bases in frame from the first base. Trimming takes 5 bases off V and 6 bases off J; junction bases not matched to a gene: 10. Libraries were constructed by PCR. Instrument on record: Illumina HiSeq 2500. Molecular barcoding was employed in the preparation of TCR libraries, with unique molecular identifiers being used to normalize TCRbeta repertoire quantification. TCRdb cleaned the public reads at Q25 with fastp, built clones with MiXCR and kept in-frame beta chains. Rows matching on CDR3 protein sequence are summarized as one entry with the most common DNA and genes. For this sample there are some 500,000 distinct CDR3 sequences; around 20% appear just once. The ten top clones hold less than 4% of the sample.

Concerning this clonotype: What this receptor recognizes is not known. A much larger clone is a single base away; this may be a read error.

This specimen was PBMCs from the stem cell graft donor, taken from the stem cell graft. The sequence derives from a human donor who donated a stem cell graft to a child with acute lymphoblastic leukemia. Rearrangement joined TRBV20-1 to TRBJ2-7; 7 nucleotides in the junction match TRBD1. The nucleotides are TGCAGTGCTGTACAGGGGTTAGTCTGCGAGCAGTACTTC. It translates as CSAVQGLVCEQYF.